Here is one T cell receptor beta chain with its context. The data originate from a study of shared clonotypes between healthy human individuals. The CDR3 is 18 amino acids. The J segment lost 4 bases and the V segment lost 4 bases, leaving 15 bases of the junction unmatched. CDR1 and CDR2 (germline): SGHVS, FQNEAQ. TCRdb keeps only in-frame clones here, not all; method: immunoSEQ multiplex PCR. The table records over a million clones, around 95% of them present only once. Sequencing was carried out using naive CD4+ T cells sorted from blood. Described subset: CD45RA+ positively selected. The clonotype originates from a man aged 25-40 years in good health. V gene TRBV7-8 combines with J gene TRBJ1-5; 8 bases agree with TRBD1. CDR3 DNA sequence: TGTGCCAGCAGCTCTACAAGACAGGGGACTGTCGTAAATCAGCCCCAGCATTTT. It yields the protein CASSSTRQGTVVNQPQHF.